The clone carrying this T cell receptor (beta chain) was recorded a few times. This specimen belongs to a study of identical twins. TCRdb independently ran MiXCR on the 5' RACE reads; one entry per CDR3 protein. The profile covers 450,000 or so distinct CDR3 sequences, with more than 20% appearing a single time and about 2.7% taken by the ten largest. CDR3 size: 12 residues. V was shortened by 5 bases and J by 2 bases, with 6 bases between the two germline ends. CDR1 and CDR2 (germline): SEHNR, FQNEAQ (reference sequence). The same data also went into a second study, on T cells expressing NK-cell markers.

The clonotype originates from a woman under 30 in good health. Specimen: CD4+ T cells sorted from blood. The chain employs TRBV7-9 and TRBJ1-1; no reliable D call. CDR3 sequence reads: CASSAANTEAFF. CDR3 DNA sequence: TGTGCCAGCAGCGCAGCAAACACTGAAGCTTTCTTT. Full variable domain (remainder filled in from reference TRBV7-9 and TRBJ1-1): DTGVSQNPRHKITKRGQNVTFRCDPISEHNRLYWYRQTLGQGPEFLTYFQNEAQLEKSRLLSDRFSAERPKGSFSTLEIQRTEQGDSAMYLCASSAANTEAFFGQGTRLTVV.